These 23 T cell receptor beta chains came from one sample sequenced in a study of T cells in Graves' hyperthyroidism and ophthalmopathy. RNA transcripts provided the source from which TCR beta CDR3 regions were amplified. The HTBI primer set served for first-round RT-PCR of the TCR CDR3. MiXCR was run by TCRdb on the multiplex PCR reads, yielding one entry per CDR3 protein. The sample holds 300,000 to 350,000 distinct CDR3 sequences, roughly 15% seen once. Sequences were obtained from blood. The receptors stem from a man aged 25-45 years with Graves' hyperthyroidism.

This CDR3 is CASSSPDRVGYNEQFF. In DNA form, the CDR3 reads TGTGCCAGCAGCTCTCCTGACAGGGTCGGTTACAATGAGCAGTTCTTC. V gene TRBV7-3 combines with J gene TRBJ2-1; the match to TRBD1 covers 7 bases. The CDR3 spans 16 residues. J lost 4 bases, V lost 4 bases, and 10 bases had no gene match. CDR1 and CDR2 (germline): SGHTA, FQGTGA.

This clonotype occurred a few times. This chain links TRBV12-3 or TRBV12-4 with TRBJ2-1; TRBD2 aligns across 11 bases. The V and J ends lost 2 bases and 8 bases, in that order; junction bases with no gene match: 5. The CDR3 length is 15 residues. This CDR3 is CASSLSSGRGDEQFF. CDR3 nucleotide sequence: TGTGCCAGCAGTTTAAGTAGCGGGAGGGGCGATGAGCAGTTCTTC.

J is TRBJ2-1 and V is TRBV6-4; D unresolved. The CDR3 sequence is 13 residues long. In germline, CDR1 is MRHNA, CDR2 SNTAGT. The ends were cut back, 3 bases at V and 9 bases at J, with 12 bases in the middle. For the CDR3, the DNA is TGTGCCAGCAGTGAGACCCGTGATGGTGAGCAGTTCTTC. Translated: CASSETRDGEQFF.

This clonotype was recorded many times. This chain links TRBV20-1 with TRBJ1-1, with D possibly matching TRBD1 (5 bases). Germline V gene sequence: CDR1 DFQATT, CDR2 SNEGSKA (reference sequence). The CDR3 contains 11 residues. V was pared by 6 bases and J by 4 bases, with 9 bases between. CDR3 DNA: TGCAGTGCCCTTAGGGGCACTGAAGCTTTCTTT. It specifies CSALRGTEAFF.

This clonotype was seen many times. The V and J genes are TRBV12-3 or TRBV12-4 and TRBJ1-6; 9 positions agree with TRBD1. V was clipped by 8 bases and J by 7 bases; unmatched bases: 12. The CDR3 is 16 amino acids. The CDR3 sequence is CASSQWGTGLNSPLHF. CDR3 nucleotide sequence: TGTGCCAGCTCCCAATGGGGGACAGGGCTCAATTCACCCCTCCACTTT.

This clonotype was seen ten or more times. This sequence joins TRBV28 and TRBJ1-3; D remains ambiguous. Trimming cost V 6 bases and J 0 bases, with 6 bases left between them. This CDR3 region has 13 residues. Looked up from germline, CDR1 is MDHEN and CDR2 is SYDVKM. The CDR3 region has the DNA TGTGCCAGCAGGGAAGCCTCTGGAAACACCATATATTTT. Amino acid sequence: CASREASGNTIYF.

This clonotype was observed at least ten times. The V gene is TRBV12-3 or TRBV12-4, the J gene TRBJ1-2, with D possibly being TRBD1 (5 bases). With 5 bases removed from V and 4 bases from J, the gap between germline ends came to 14 bases. The length of the CDR3 is 14 residues. The CDR3 reads CASSSRGTGYGYTF. The CDR3, as DNA: TGTGCCAGCAGTAGCCGGGGGACGGGCTATGGCTACACCTTC.

This clonotype was detected a few times. The rearrangement links TRBV10-3 to TRBJ1-2, with D possibly being TRBD1 (6 bases). Germline-derived CDR1 and CDR2 are ENHRY and SYGVKD. The CDR3 is made up of 13 amino acids. The V end lost 5 bases, the J end lost 2 bases, and 9 bases lay between the germline ends. CDR3 sequence: CAISRRGNYGYTF. The CDR3 coding sequence is TGTGCCATCAGTCGAAGGGGGAACTATGGCTACACCTTC.

With respect to this clonotype: This clone may be a read error of a much larger clone one base away. The chain recombines TRBV30 with TRBJ2-7; the D is unclear. The CDR3 is 11 residues long. V was cut by 5 bases and J by 6 bases, with 11 bases left in between. Germline V CDR1 and CDR2: GTSNPN, SVGIG (reference sequence). The CDR3 nucleotides are TGTGCCTGGGGTATGCCAGGCGAGCAGTACTTC. It codes for CAWGMPGEQYF. The full variable domain, completed using reference TRBV30 and TRBJ2-7, is SQTIHQWPATLVQPVGSPLSLECTVEGTSNPNLYWYRQAAGRGLQLLFYSVGIGQISSEVPQNLSASRPQDRQFILSSKKLLLSDSGFYLCAWGMPGEQYFGPGTRLTVT.

This clonotype occurred many times. The DNA for the CDR3 is TGTGCCATCAGTGTGACAGCTAACTATGGCTACACCTTC. Its translation: CAISVTANYGYTF. V usage is TRBV10-3 and J usage is TRBJ1-2, with D tentatively TRBD1 (5 bases). V dropped 4 bases and J dropped 0 bases, with 6 bases sitting between them. The CDR3 loop spans 13 amino acids. Germline-derived CDR1 and CDR2 are ENHRY and SYGVKD.

The rearrangement uses TRBV7-6 and TRBJ2-1; TRBD2 matches at 10 bases. This CDR3 comprises 13 residues. CDR1 and CDR2 from the germline V gene are SGHVS and FNYEAQ. Germline trimming cut 4 bases from V and 9 bases from J; bases unmatched to any gene: 3. Written as DNA, the CDR3 is TGTGCCAGCAGCTCTAGCGGGAGCGGTGAGCAGTTCTTC. Its protein product is CASSSSGSGEQFF.

This clonotype was seen many times. The V gene is TRBV20-1, the J gene TRBJ2-7; D not certain. Germline CDR1 reads DFQATT; CDR2 reads SNEGSKA (reference sequence). Trimming stripped 1 base from V and 7 bases from J, with 5 bases between. This CDR3 contains 10 residues. CDR3 residues: CSARAREQYF. The CDR3 DNA sequence: TGCAGTGCTAGAGCCAGAGAGCAGTACTTC.

This clonotype was seen many times. The V and J genes are TRBV18 and TRBJ2-5; D gene ambiguous. The germline gives CDR1 KGHSH, CDR2 LQKENI. This CDR3 contains 13 residues. Trimming shortened V by 2 bases and J by 13 bases, and 17 bases separated the two germline ends. The CDR3: CASSPTDLSERYF. The CDR3 DNA reads as TGTGCCAGCTCACCAACTGATCTTTCGGAGAGGTACTTC. Filled out from reference TRBV18 and TRBJ2-5, the complete variable domain reads NAGVMQNPRHLVRRRGQEARLRCSPMKGHSHVYWYRQLPEEGLKFMVYLQKENIIDESGMPKERFSAEFPKEGPSILRIQQVVRGDSAAYFCASSPTDLSERYFGPGTRLLVL.

This clonotype came up many times. The chain links TRBV11-3 to TRBJ2-1; 13 nucleotides line up with TRBD2. From germline, CDR1 is SGHNT and CDR2 YENEEA. After removal of 3 bases from V and 7 bases from J, the junction contained 3 bases not matched to a gene. The CDR3 runs 15 residues. The DNA of the CDR3 is TGTGCCAGCAGCTTCCTGACTAGCGGGAGGAATGAGCAGTTCTTC. It codes for CASSFLTSGRNEQFF.

This clonotype was found many times. The chain carries TRBV5-1 and TRBJ2-1; TRBD2 might be the D (5 bases). The germline gives CDR1 SGHRS, CDR2 YFSETQ. The CDR3 consists of 15 residues. Trimming removed 2 bases at V and 0 bases at J, with 9 bases between. The DNA for the CDR3 is TGCGCCAGCAGCTTTAGCGTCTCCTCCTACAATGAGCAGTTCTTC. Its protein product is CASSFSVSSYNEQFF.

Notes on this clonotype: Given a much more abundant clone one base away, this may be a read error. In nucleotides, the CDR3 is TGTGCCAGCAGCACTACAGAGGACACTGAAGCTTTCTTT. It is translated as CASSTTEDTEAFF. The chain recombines TRBV27 with TRBJ1-1; D gene ambiguous. Germline lookup yields CDR1 MNHEY and CDR2 SMNVEV (reference sequence). The V gene lost 6 bases and the J gene lost 3 bases, with 11 bases spanning the gap. The length of the CDR3 is 13 residues.

This clonotype appeared a few times. The gene calls are TRBV30 and TRBJ2-4, with D possibly being TRBD1 (5 bases). The CDR3 runs 14 residues. Trimming took off 0 bases at V and 0 bases at J, with 6 bases between the two ends. Germline CDR1 GTSNPN, CDR2 SVGIG (reference sequence). The CDR3 spells CAWSVGLAKNIQYF. In nucleotides, the CDR3 is TGTGCCTGGAGTGTGGGGCTAGCCAAAAACATTCAGTACTTC.

The chain recombines TRBV10-3 with TRBJ2-1; TRBD2 agrees at 11 bases. The V gene end was trimmed by 8 bases and the J gene end by 5 bases; junction bases not matched to a gene: 5. The CDR3 is made up of 14 amino acids. Per germline, CDR1 ENHRY and CDR2 SYGVKD. CDR3 protein: CAISTGLADNEQFF. The CDR3 nucleotides read TGTGCCATCTCCACGGGACTAGCGGACAATGAGCAGTTCTTC.

Here the CDR3 DNA reads TGTGCCAGCAGCCAGCAGCGGGTCACCTACGAGCAGTACTTC. Translating it yields CASSQQRVTYEQYF. The chain joins TRBV7-2 to TRBJ2-7; D might be TRBD2 (6 bases). The CDR3 runs 14 residues. Trimming cost V 5 bases and J 2 bases, with 13 bases left between them. From germline, CDR1 is SGHTA and CDR2 FQGNSA.

This clonotype has at least ten counts. The rearrangement uses TRBV11-2 and TRBJ1-4; possible D gene TRBD1, 5 bases. CDR1 is SGHAT, CDR2 FQNNGV, per germline. Trimming cost V 6 bases and J 8 bases, with 16 bases left between them. The CDR3 is 14 amino acids. The CDR3 bases are TGTGCCAGCAGAGGTGGCGGACCAGGGGAAAAACTGTTTTTT. This codes for CASRGGGPGEKLFF.

The table lists this clonotype with a few counts. This chain uses TRBV29-1 with TRBJ2-1; D call uncertain. Trimming cost V 5 bases and J 3 bases, with 17 bases left between them. This CDR3 is 15 amino acids long. Germline-derived CDR1 and CDR2 are SQVTM and ANQGSEA. DNA of the CDR3: TGCAGCGTTAAGAAGCACCCGCCAATCTACAATGAGCAGTTCTTC. Amino acid sequence: CSVKKHPPIYNEQFF.

V gene TRBV19 combines with J gene TRBJ2-2; D ambiguous. Germline V gene sequence: CDR1 LNHDA, CDR2 SQIVND (reference sequence). The CDR3 is 15 amino acids. The V end was cut by 10 bases, the J end by 4 bases, with 19 bases between. Here the CDR3 reads CATPSVRRFTGELFF. The CDR3 DNA follows: TGTGCCACCCCTTCGGTACGGCGATTCACCGGGGAGCTGTTTTTT.

The J gene is TRBJ2-1, the V gene TRBV30; 7 bases align to TRBD2. Germline-derived CDR1 and CDR2 are GTSNPN and SVGIG (reference sequence). V lost 2 bases, J lost 6 bases, and 13 bases stayed unmatched. The CDR3 contains 16 residues. CDR3 amino acids: CAWSLWEGLLLNEQFF. The CDR3 DNA reads TGTGCCTGGAGTCTGTGGGAGGGCCTATTGCTCAATGAGCAGTTCTTC.